A single sample gave rise to the 32 T cell receptor beta chains below, sequenced in a study of radiotherapy plus CTLA-4 blockade in lung cancer. Libraries were prepared by immunoSEQ multiplex PCR; TCRdb keeps only in-frame clonotypes and omits some of them. The table has about 56,000 clones, roughly four fifths seen once. The sequences come from peripheral blood, collected from a patient treated with radiotherapy plus ipilimumab. The receptors come from a human donor with non-small cell lung cancer who had a complete response to radiotherapy plus ipilimumab.

This clone was seen a handful of times. The chain is built from TRBV30 and TRBJ2-1; 8 positions agree with TRBD1. The CDR3 has 13 amino acids. Germline loops: CDR1 GTSNPN, CDR2 SVGIG (reference sequence). This chain's CDR3 is CAEQGDVYNEQFF. The CDR3 DNA is TGTGCTGAACAGGGGGATGTCTACAATGAGCAGTTCTTC.

The V call is TRBV18, the J call TRBJ2-1, with D possibly matching TRBD1 (6 bases). The germline CDR1 and CDR2 sequences are KGHSH and LQKENI. The CDR3 covers 15 residues. The germline V and J ends were trimmed by 5 bases and 1 base, with 12 bases remaining between them. The CDR3 sequence: CASSIPTGSYNEQFF. The CDR3 coding sequence is TGTGCCAGCTCAATCCCGACAGGTTCCTACAATGAGCAGTTCTTC.

The rearrangement joins TRBV11-3 to TRBJ2-7; D uncertain. Germline assignment: CDR1 SGHNT and CDR2 YENEEA. The CDR3 has 14 residues. V lost 1 base and J 0 bases, leaving 7 bases between the germline ends. The CDR3: CASSLAPDSYEQYV. The CDR3 region has the DNA TGTGCCAGCAGCTTAGCCCCAGACTCCTACGAGCAGTACGTC.

This clone was detected only a few times. The chain recombines TRBV19 with TRBJ2-2, with D perhaps matching TRBD2 (7 bases). Per germline, CDR1 LNHDA and CDR2 SQIVND (reference sequence). This CDR3 has 19 residues. Trimming pared 5 bases from V and 1 base from J, leaving 23 bases between. CDR3 sequence reads: CASSALFRGARLNTGELFF. CDR3 nucleotide sequence: TGTGCCAGTAGTGCCCTGTTTCGGGGGGCGAGATTGAACACCGGGGAGCTGTTTTTT.

Here the CDR3 reads CASTLLGSSSYGYTF. In DNA, the CDR3 is TGTGCCAGTACCCTCCTCGGTTCATCAAGCTATGGCTACACCTTC. This chain uses TRBV19 with TRBJ1-2; D not resolved. The CDR3 is 15 amino acids. V lost 7 bases and J 4 bases, leaving 19 bases between the germline ends. From germline, CDR1 is LNHDA and CDR2 SQIVND (reference sequence).

This chain uses TRBV11-2 with TRBJ2-3; weak D call: TRBD1 (6 bases). CDR1 is SGHAT and CDR2 is FQNNGV in the germline V gene. Trimming cost V 4 bases and J 4 bases, with 18 bases left between them. The CDR3 loop spans 16 amino acids. The CDR3 DNA reads as TGTGCCAGCAGCTCAGGGGTACAGGTGATTCCAGATACGCAGTATTTT. Translating gives CASSSGVQVIPDTQYF.

The chain links TRBV7-8 to TRBJ2-5, with TRBD2 matching over 12 bases. V was clipped by 6 bases and J by 0 bases; unmatched bases: 5. The CDR3 has 16 residues. In germline, CDR1 is SGHVS, CDR2 FQNEAQ. CDR3 sequence: CASRARLAGDQETQYF. The CDR3 DNA sequence: TGTGCCAGCAGAGCTAGACTAGCGGGGGACCAAGAGACCCAGTACTTC.

This chain uses TRBV7-2 with TRBJ2-7; 8 bases line up with TRBD2. J lost 1 base, V lost 1 base, and 3 bases had no gene match. Germline V gene lookup returns CDR1 SGHTA and CDR2 FQGNSA. The CDR3 sequence is 15 residues long. CDR3 region: CASSLGGRQSYEQYV. DNA of the CDR3: TGTGCCAGCAGCTTAGGCGGGAGGCAGTCCTACGAGCAGTACGTC.

The gene calls are TRBV5-1 and TRBJ2-7; weak D call: TRBD1 (7 bases). The CDR3 length is 15 residues. CDR1 and CDR2 (germline): SGHRS, YFSETQ. V was clipped by 0 bases and J by 4 bases, with 14 bases between them. In DNA form, the CDR3 reads TGCGCCAGCAGCTTGGCCGGGGGACAGCCTTACGAGCAGTACTTC. As protein: CASSLAGGQPYEQYF.

This clone came up once. V gene TRBV7-2 combines with J gene TRBJ2-5; D might be TRBD1 (5 bases). V was clipped by 3 bases and J by 4 bases, with 9 bases between them. This CDR3 has 13 residues. The germline V gene encodes CDR1 SGHTA and CDR2 FQGNSA. The CDR3, as DNA: TGTGCCAGCAGCTTGACAGCGCGAGAGACCCAGTACTTC. Its protein is CASSLTARETQYF. Variable domain in full (rest from reference TRBV7-2 and TRBJ2-5): GAGVSQSPSNKVTEKGKDVELRCDPISGHTALYWYRQSLGQGLEFLIYFQGNSAPDKSGLPSDRFSAERTGGSVSTLTIQRTQQEDSAVYLCASSLTARETQYFGPGTRLLVL.

V and J are TRBV5-1 and TRBJ1-4; 7 nucleotides match TRBD1. V gave up 2 bases and J gave up 7 bases; unmatched junction bases: 5. CDR1 is SGHRS, CDR2 YFSETQ, per germline. This CDR3 comprises 14 residues. The CDR3 reads CASSLGAGGEKLFF. In DNA, the CDR3 is TGCGCCAGCAGCTTAGGGGCAGGGGGTGAAAAACTGTTTTTT.

The table lists this clone with a few counts. The V call is TRBV5-4, the J call TRBJ1-2, with unresolved D. Trimming stripped 4 bases from V and 5 bases from J, with 18 bases between. The CDR3 loop spans 15 amino acids. CDR1 and CDR2 (germline): SGHNT, YYREEE (reference sequence). In nucleotides, the CDR3 is TGTGCCAGCAGCCCATCAGAAGGCGGTAGATATGGCTACACCTTC. It yields the protein CASSPSEGGRYGYTF.

The chain carries TRBV29-1 and TRBJ1-4, with 10 positions matching TRBD1. CDR1 and CDR2 (germline): SQVTM, ANQGSEA. The CDR3 has 13 amino acids. The J segment lost 7 bases and the V segment lost 7 bases, leaving 6 bases of the junction unmatched. In nucleotides, the CDR3 is TGCAGCGCCGTGACAGGGGGCACTGAAAAACTGTTTTTT. This encodes CSAVTGGTEKLFF.

The rearrangement uses TRBV4-1 and TRBJ1-6; D may be TRBD1 (5 bases). Germline V gives CDR1 MGHRA, CDR2 YSYEKL. This CDR3 spans 18 amino acids. V was clipped by 4 bases and J by 4 bases, with 20 bases between them. The CDR3 DNA is TGCGCCAGCAGCCCGGGACTCCTGTCCCGATCATATAATTCACCCCTCCACTTT. This sequence encodes CASSPGLLSRSYNSPLHF.

This clone has just one count. This chain joins TRBV15 and TRBJ2-1, with a weak D call TRBD1 (5 bases). The germline V and J ends were trimmed by 0 bases and 0 bases, with 9 bases remaining between them. CDR1 and CDR2 from the germline V gene are LNHNV and YYDKDF (reference sequence). The CDR3 runs 16 residues. The CDR3 DNA reads as TGTGCCACCAGCAGAGATATGCAGGGCTCCTACAATGAGCAGTTCTTC. This codes for CATSRDMQGSYNEQFF.

Comments on this clone: Mismatch with germline at one junction end may stem from a read error. J is TRBJ1-5 and V is TRBV2; D is undetermined. Germline CDR1 SNHLY, CDR2 FYNNEI. The CDR3 contains 15 residues. CDR3 in amino acids: CVSRSSQVSNQPQHF. DNA of the CDR3: TGTGTCAGCAGATCAAGCCAGGTTAGCAATCAGCCCCAGCATTTT. Supplemented by reference TRBV2 and TRBJ1-5, the full variable domain reads EPEVTQTPSHQVTQMGQEVILRCVPISNHLYFYWYRQILGQKVEFLVSFYNNEISEKSEIFDDQFSVERPDGSNFTLKIRSTKLEDSAMYFCVSRSSQVSNQPQHFGDGTRLSIL.

The chain uses TRBV18 and TRBJ2-3, with TRBD2 matching over 7 bases. The V gene's germline CDR1 is KGHSH and CDR2 LQKENI. After removal of 6 bases from V and 3 bases from J, the junction contained 6 bases not matched to a gene. The length of the CDR3 is 14 residues. This CDR3 reads CASSPSGTTDTQYF. The CDR3 coding sequence is TGTGCCAGCTCCCCTAGCGGAACGACAGATACGCAGTATTTT.

The rearrangement links TRBV27 to TRBJ1-6; TRBD1 matches 8 bases. This CDR3 spans 16 amino acids. Per the germline V gene, CDR1 is MNHEY and CDR2 is SMNVEV (reference sequence). Trimming took 6 bases from V and 7 from J; bases not matched to a gene: 11. CDR3 in amino acids: CASRTGGSPPNSPLHF. The CDR3 nucleotides are TGTGCCAGCAGAACAGGGGGGAGTCCCCCCAATTCACCCCTCCACTTT.

The chain combines TRBV11-2 with TRBJ1-2; D gene unclear. Trimming cost V 4 bases and J 6 bases, with 12 bases left between them. Germline lookup yields CDR1 SGHAT and CDR2 FQNNGV. The CDR3 has 13 amino acids. The CDR3 reads CASSWWRSDGYTF. DNA for the CDR3: TGTGCCAGCAGCTGGTGGAGGTCCGATGGCTACACCTTC.

This clone was seen a few times. The J gene is TRBJ1-4, the V gene TRBV7-2; D is unclear. V was clipped by 1 base and J by 2 bases, with 11 bases between them. In germline, CDR1 is SGHTA, CDR2 FQGNSA. The CDR3 has 16 amino acids. CDR3 nucleotides: TGTGCCAGCAGCTTAGGGGAGAGAAGGACTAATGAAAAACTGTTTTTT. This encodes CASSLGERRTNEKLFF. The full variable domain, rest sourced from reference TRBV7-2 and TRBJ1-4, is GAGVSQSPSNKVTEKGKDVELRCDPISGHTALYWYRQSLGQGLEFLIYFQGNSAPDKSGLPSDRFSAERTGGSVSTLTIQRTQQEDSAVYLCASSLGERRTNEKLFFGSGTQLSVL.

The chain uses TRBV10-2 and TRBJ1-2; 8 bases align to TRBD1. The CDR3 is 12 residues long. V was pared by 6 bases and J by 6 bases, with 3 bases of the junction left unmatched. Germline V gene data show CDR1 as WSHSY and CDR2 as SAAADI. The CDR3 sequence is CASSTGGDGYTF. The CDR3 DNA follows: TGCGCCAGCAGCACAGGGGGAGATGGCTACACCTTC.

The chain joins TRBV7-2 to TRBJ2-2, with 8 bases identical to TRBD1. Germline V CDR1 and CDR2: SGHTA, FQGNSA. Trimming removed 3 bases from V and 5 bases from J; junction bases left unmatched: 2. CDR3 size: 14 residues. CDR3 amino acids: CASSLDRVTGELFF. CDR3 sequence (DNA): TGTGCCAGCAGCTTGGACAGGGTTACCGGGGAGCTGTTTTTT.

The J gene is TRBJ1-2, the V gene TRBV7-9, with TRBD1 identical over 8 bases. Germline V CDR1 and CDR2: SEHNR, FQNEAQ (reference sequence). Trimming removed 5 bases from V and 2 bases from J; junction bases left unmatched: 7. The CDR3 is 15 residues long. The CDR3 reads CASSGTGGKNYGYTF. CDR3 DNA: TGTGCCAGCAGCGGTACAGGGGGGAAGAACTATGGCTACACCTTC.

The chain has TRBV5-8 and TRBJ1-5; maybe TRBD1 (5 bases). The V gene lost 4 bases and the J gene lost 3 bases, with 17 bases spanning the gap. The CDR3 is made up of 16 amino acids. Germline V gives CDR1 SGHTS, CDR2 YDEGEE. Written as DNA, the CDR3 is TGTGCCAGCAGCCTTACCGGGACTCCTAACAATCAGCCCCAGCATTTT. This gives the protein CASSLTGTPNNQPQHF.

The chain links TRBV7-9 to TRBJ2-3; D might be TRBD2 (6 bases). Trimming pared 8 bases from V and 2 bases from J, leaving 20 bases between. The CDR3 is 16 amino acids. Per the germline V gene, CDR1 is SEHNR and CDR2 is FQNEAQ (reference sequence). The CDR3 spells CASLPSDRAFTDTQYF. The CDR3 coding sequence is TGTGCCAGCCTACCTAGCGATAGGGCTTTCACAGATACGCAGTATTTT.

This rearrangement joins TRBV7-2 to TRBJ1-2; 9 bases are a match to TRBD1. Germline lookup yields CDR1 SGHTA and CDR2 FQGNSA. Losses at the gene ends were 2 bases for V and 4 bases for J; bases not matched to a gene: 2. This CDR3 region has 14 residues. The CDR3 reads CASSLNRGPYGYTF. DNA for the CDR3: TGTGCCAGCAGCTTAAACAGGGGGCCCTATGGCTACACCTTC.

DNA of the CDR3: TGTGCCAGCAGCCCTGATAGACAGGTTCATGGCTACACCTTC. Its protein is CASSPDRQVHGYTF. J is TRBJ1-2 and V is TRBV14; TRBD1 might be the D (6 bases). This CDR3 spans 14 amino acids. The germline gives CDR1 SGHDN, CDR2 FVKESK. Trimming took off 4 bases at V and 6 bases at J, with 15 bases between the two ends.

Only a few counts were recorded for this clone. This chain uses TRBV5-8 with TRBJ2-1; 8 bases map to TRBD2. The CDR3 totals 17 residues. Trimming took 0 bases from V and 8 from J; bases not matched to a gene: 13. Looked up from germline, CDR1 is SGHTS and CDR2 is YDEGEE. CDR3 protein: CASSLAQRGRSRDEQFF. The CDR3 DNA sequence: TGTGCCAGCAGCTTGGCCCAGCGGGGGCGTTCTAGGGATGAGCAGTTCTTC.

The chain joins TRBV6-5 to TRBJ2-7; 8 nucleotides align to TRBD1. J lost 7 bases, V lost 5 bases, and 10 bases had no gene match. This CDR3 spans 14 amino acids. Germline CDR1 and CDR2: MNHEY and SVGAGI. The CDR3 is CASSEGQAVREQYF. DNA of the CDR3: TGTGCCAGCAGTGAGGGACAGGCAGTGCGGGAGCAGTACTTC.

This clone was counted a few times. The sample carries other DNA sequences with the same CDR3. V usage is TRBV30 and J usage is TRBJ2-2; D is unresolved. CDR1 GTSNPN and CDR2 SVGIG come from the germline V gene (reference sequence). The CDR3 is made up of 13 amino acids. V lost 0 bases and J 3 bases, leaving 5 bases between the germline ends. CDR3 residues: CAWSVADTGELFF. In DNA form, the CDR3 reads TGTGCCTGGAGTGTCGCGGACACCGGGGAGCTGTTTTTT.

The rearrangement links TRBV6-5 to TRBJ1-1, with D perhaps TRBD1 (5 bases). From germline, CDR1 is MNHEY and CDR2 SVGAGI. Between the trimmed V and J ends, which lost 2 bases and 4 bases, there was a span of 14 bases. The CDR3 length is 15 residues. As DNA, the CDR3 is TGTGCCAGCAGTTACCAATCAGGGTGGACCACTGAAGCTTTCTTT. Amino acids: CASSYQSGWTTEAFF.

This clone was counted a single time. This chain uses TRBV7-2 with TRBJ1-2, with 7 positions matching TRBD1. Per the germline V gene, CDR1 is SGHTA and CDR2 is FQGNSA. The CDR3 is made up of 14 amino acids. Trimming cost V 4 bases and J 0 bases; bases outside gene matches: 2. CDR3 coding DNA: TGTGCCAGCAGCTCCAGGGGGTCTAACTATGGCTACACCTTC. It codes for CASSSRGSNYGYTF. Full variable domain (rest looked up from reference TRBV7-2 and TRBJ1-2): GAGVSQSPSNKVTEKGKDVELRCDPISGHTALYWYRQSLGQGLEFLIYFQGNSAPDKSGLPSDRFSAERTGGSVSTLTIQRTQQEDSAVYLCASSSRGSNYGYTFGSGTRLTVV.